The T cell receptor (beta chain) described here comes from a study of OX40 agonist ivuxolimab in advanced cancers. Study in general: Participants could have had prior anti-PD-1, anti-PD-L1 or anti-CTLA-4 therapy, and less than 45% had some. Study findings and constraints: Blood T cells, both CD4+ and CD8+, expanded clonally by week 6 at 0.1 to 3.0 mg/kg.

Method: immunoSEQ multiplex PCR; TCRdb's copy keeps in-frame clones and lacks some. The sample gives around 63,000 clones, roughly 85% of which show up once; over 1% is in the top ten. Germline CDR1 MNHEY, CDR2 SVGAGI. With 9 bases clipped from V and 5 bases from J, the junction kept 8 bases outside the gene matches. This CDR3 is 13 amino acids long. As concerns this clone: The antigen is unknown.

J is TRBJ1-2 and V is TRBV6-5; the match to TRBD1 covers 8 bases. The sample was CD4+ or CD8+ T cells sorted from blood, taken in a trial of the OX40 agonist ivuxolimab. The source is an adult with an advanced solid tumor such as melanoma, head and neck, liver or kidney cancer. The CDR3: CASRTGSRYGYTF. CDR3 coding DNA: TGTGCCAGTAGGACAGGGAGTCGGTATGGCTACACCTTC.